The source of this T cell receptor beta chain is a study of cytotoxic CD8 clonotypes in ibrutinib-treated CLL. Study summary: Investigators reported some 24 partial and 2 complete responses; after median about six years, about 15 patients remained remitted and roughly 12 progressed. Productive templates averaged about 250,000 per sample, and productive rearrangements 85,000 to 95,000. Findings of the study overall: Against age-matched healthy donors, baseline clonality ran higher and tracked circulating CD8+ T-cell counts.

Profiling relied on immunoSEQ multiplex PCR, and the TCRdb table lists in-frame clones only, not all of them. Of over 95,000 clones listed, 58% are singletons. Germline V gene lookup returns CDR1 GTSNPN and CDR2 SVGIG (reference sequence). Trimming left V 2 bases short and J 6 bases short, with 16 bases between. This CDR3 is built from 15 residues. In the case of this clone: Its antigen is as yet unknown.

The V gene is TRBV30, the J gene TRBJ2-2, with D possibly TRBD1 on 6 matching bases. Sequenced here: PBMCs, sampled after 24 months of ibrutinib treatment. The sequence derives from a human donor with chronic lymphocytic leukemia. This CDR3 reads CAWSKQGLGSGELFF. CDR3 DNA sequence: TGTGCCTGGAGTAAACAGGGTTTAGGGTCCGGGGAGCTGTTTTTT.